A single sample gave rise to the 20 T cell receptor beta chains below, sequenced in a study of STAT5B mutations in CD4+ large granular lymphocyte leukemia. TCRdb's copy holds only in-frame clones and misses some; the assay was immunoSEQ multiplex PCR. Of around 38,000 clones listed, nearly 90% were seen once; the top ten hold 3% to 4%. The sample taken for sequencing was CD4+ T cells from blood buffy coats. Receptor source: a human donor in good health.

The V gene is TRBV18, the J gene TRBJ2-1, with 8 bases matching TRBD2. Unmatched junction bases numbered 12, after V lost 7 bases and J lost 4 bases. The CDR3 runs 16 residues. The germline gives CDR1 KGHSH, CDR2 LQKENI. The CDR3 here is CASCRVAGGPYNEQFF. As DNA, the CDR3 is TGTGCCAGCTGCCGGGTTGCGGGAGGCCCTTACAATGAGCAGTTCTTC. The whole variable domain, remainder taken from reference TRBV18 and TRBJ2-1, is NAGVMQNPRHLVRRRGQEARLRCSPMKGHSHVYWYRQLPEEGLKFMVYLQKENIIDESGMPKERFSAEFPKEGPSILRIQQVVRGDSAAYFCASCRVAGGPYNEQFFGPGTRLTVL.

The gene calls are TRBV6-5 and TRBJ2-2; D ambiguous. Germline values: CDR1 MNHEY, CDR2 SVGAGI. The CDR3 has 13 residues. Deletions cut 6 bases from V and 4 bases from J, with 9 bases between. Here the CDR3 DNA reads TGTGCCAGCAGGACACGACGCACCGGGGAGCTGTTTTTT. This codes for CASRTRRTGELFF.

The CDR3 nucleotides read TGTGCCAGCAGTCCAACCGGGACAGGTACCTACGAGCAGTACTTC. Translation gives CASSPTGTGTYEQYF. The chain recombines TRBV28 with TRBJ2-7; 8 bases agree with TRBD1. Trimming cost V 5 bases and J 2 bases; bases outside gene matches: 8. The CDR3 covers 15 residues. The germline CDR1 and CDR2 sequences are MDHEN and SYDVKM.

The chain recombines TRBV5-4 with TRBJ2-5, with a tentative D call TRBD1 (7 bases). The DNA end is a closer match to TRBJ2-7, so the J assignment may be wrong. Looked up from germline, CDR1 is SGHNT and CDR2 is YYREEE (reference sequence). There are 12 residues in the CDR3. Here the CDR3 DNA reads TGTGCCAGCAGGCGGGACAGCTACGAGCAGTACTTC. Translating gives CASRRDSYEQYF.

The rearrangement joins TRBV28 to TRBJ1-5; D remains unclear. The V and J ends lost 6 bases and 3 bases respectively, with 21 bases between them. There are 17 residues in the CDR3. Germline V gene data show CDR1 as MDHEN and CDR2 as SYDVKM. This chain's CDR3 is CASSLSWRRANNQPQHF. CDR3 in DNA: TGTGCCAGCAGCTTGAGTTGGCGAAGGGCTAACAATCAGCCCCAGCATTTT.

A word on this clone: Sequence at one end of the junction differs from germline and may be a read error. The sample holds other DNA sequences that translate to the same CDR3. This chain links TRBV10-3 with TRBJ2-7; TRBD1 matches at 9 bases. Per germline, CDR1 ENHRY and CDR2 SYGVKD. This CDR3 contains 15 residues. The CDR3 loop reads CAISQQGASSYEQYF. In nucleotides, the CDR3 is TGTGCCATCAGCCAACAGGGGGCCTCCTCCTACGAGCAGTACTTT.

The chain links TRBV7-3 to TRBJ1-2, with 9 bases aligning to TRBD1. V gave up 5 bases and J gave up 6 bases; unmatched junction bases: 7. Germline assignment: CDR1 SGHTA and CDR2 FQGTGA. The length of the CDR3 is 14 residues. CDR3 bases: TGTGCCAGCAGCGCCCGACAGGGGGAAGATGGCTACACCTTC. Translation: CASSARQGEDGYTF.

The V gene is TRBV11-2, the J gene TRBJ2-2, with TRBD2 matching over 8 bases. The CDR3 is made up of 16 amino acids. The germline gives CDR1 SGHAT, CDR2 FQNNGV. The V and J ends lost 1 base and 0 bases, in that order; junction bases with no gene match: 1. This CDR3 is CASSLAGGPNTGELFF. DNA for the CDR3: TGTGCCAGCAGCTTAGCGGGAGGGCCGAACACCGGGGAGCTGTTTTTT.

The chain has TRBV15 and TRBJ2-6, with D possibly matching TRBD2 (7 bases). The CDR3 extends over 16 amino acids. CDR1 is LNHNV, CDR2 YYDKDF, per germline (reference sequence). V lost 4 bases and J lost 4, with 14 bases in between. CDR3 coding DNA: TGTGCCACCAGCACCGGAAGGGGGGGAGGGGCCAACGTCCTGACTTTC. Translation gives CATSTGRGGGANVLTF.

This CDR3 is CASSQDRGVKNIQYF. The DNA of the CDR3 is TGTGCCAGCAGCCAGGACAGGGGGGTAAAAAACATTCAGTACTTC. This sequence joins TRBV4-2 and TRBJ2-4, with 10 positions matching TRBD1. The V and J ends lost 3 bases and 4 bases, in that order; junction bases with no gene match: 3. Germline V CDR1 and CDR2: LGHNA, YNFKEQ. The CDR3 has 15 amino acids.

The J gene is TRBJ2-3, the V gene TRBV28; the match to TRBD2 covers 7 bases. This CDR3 is 14 amino acids long. CDR1 and CDR2 from the germline V gene are MDHEN and SYDVKM. After removal of 7 bases from V and 2 bases from J, the junction contained 6 bases not matched to a gene. The CDR3 spells CASIGRPVTDTQYF. The DNA of the CDR3 is TGTGCCAGCATCGGGAGGCCGGTCACAGATACGCAGTATTTT.

The chain uses TRBV2 and TRBJ2-2; TRBD1 aligns across 8 bases. In germline, CDR1 is SNHLY, CDR2 FYNNEI. The CDR3 consists of 15 residues. The junction had 3 bases not matched to a gene; V was cut back by 6 bases and J by 0 bases. DNA of the CDR3: TGTGCCAGCAGCCAGGGGGCCTCGAACACCGGGGAGCTGTTTTTT. Its protein is CASSQGASNTGELFF.

The genes are TRBV5-1 and TRBJ2-5; TRBD1 matches 9 bases. With V trimmed by 7 bases and J by 4 bases, 5 bases remained unmatched. This CDR3 spans 13 amino acids. Germline lookup yields CDR1 SGHRS and CDR2 YFSETQ. This CDR3 is CASGTGGGETQYF. DNA of the CDR3: TGCGCCAGCGGAACAGGGGGCGGAGAGACCCAGTACTTC.

The chain joins TRBV28 to TRBJ2-5; the match to TRBD2 covers 10 bases. J lost 7 bases, V lost 5 bases, and 10 bases had no gene match. The CDR3 spans 15 residues. Germline values: CDR1 MDHEN, CDR2 SYDVKM. The CDR3 loop is CASSASGRALGTQYF. CDR3 bases: TGTGCCAGCAGTGCAAGCGGGAGGGCCCTCGGGACCCAGTACTTC.

V and J are TRBV7-2 and TRBJ2-2, with D perhaps matching TRBD1 or TRBD2 (5 bases each). Germline loops: CDR1 SGHTA, CDR2 FQGNSA. V was trimmed by 2 bases and J by 0 bases, leaving 7 bases between them. This CDR3 contains 15 residues. In DNA, the CDR3 is TGTGCCAGCAGCTTACAGGGACCGAACACCGGGGAGCTGTTTTTT. Translation gives CASSLQGPNTGELFF.

This sequence joins TRBV16 and TRBJ1-4; tentative D call: TRBD1 (6 bases). With 4 bases removed from V and 0 bases from J, the gap between germline ends came to 12 bases. CDR3 length: 16 amino acids. CDR1 KGHSY and CDR2 FQNENV come from the germline V gene. CDR3 region: CASSRRTVATNEKLFF. CDR3 nucleotides: TGTGCCAGCAGCCGCCGGACAGTAGCAACTAATGAAAAACTGTTTTTT.

The genes are TRBV5-1 and TRBJ2-7, with D maybe TRBD1 (5 bases). The length of the CDR3 is 15 residues. In germline, CDR1 is SGHRS, CDR2 YFSETQ. Trimming took off 4 bases at V and 2 bases at J, with 16 bases between the two ends. This CDR3 is CASSQQTDSAYEQYF. CDR3 nucleotide sequence: TGCGCCAGCAGCCAACAGACCGACAGTGCCTACGAGCAGTACTTC.

On this clone itself: Mismatch with germline at one junction end may stem from a read error. This sequence joins TRBV5-8 and TRBJ2-5; D is ambiguous. There are 16 residues in the CDR3. CDR1 is SGHTS, CDR2 YDEGEE, per germline. CDR3 region: CASSYRRALPQEAQYF. As DNA, the CDR3 is TGTGCCAGCAGCTACAGACGGGCCCTCCCGCAAGAGGCCCAGTACTTC.

This clone was recorded only once. This chain connects TRBV6-1 to TRBJ1-5; tentatively, D is TRBD1 (6 bases). Germline assignment: CDR1 MNHNS and CDR2 SASEGT. The CDR3 runs 15 residues. V was shortened by 6 bases and J by 5 bases, with 17 bases between the two germline ends. The CDR3 spells CASSRSQGPDQPQHF. The CDR3 nucleotides are TGTGCCAGCAGCCGCTCCCAGGGGCCCGATCAGCCCCAGCATTTT.

This clone has just one count. The CDR3 bases are TGTGCCAGCAGCCCGACAGGGGCAGCGGTTAAAGCTTTCTTT. It specifies CASSPTGAAVKAFF. The V gene is TRBV11-1, the J gene TRBJ1-1; TRBD1 agrees at 8 bases. The V gene end was trimmed by 5 bases and the J gene end by 9 bases; junction bases not matched to a gene: 11. The CDR3 is 14 amino acids. The germline V gene encodes CDR1 SGHAT and CDR2 FQDESV (reference sequence).